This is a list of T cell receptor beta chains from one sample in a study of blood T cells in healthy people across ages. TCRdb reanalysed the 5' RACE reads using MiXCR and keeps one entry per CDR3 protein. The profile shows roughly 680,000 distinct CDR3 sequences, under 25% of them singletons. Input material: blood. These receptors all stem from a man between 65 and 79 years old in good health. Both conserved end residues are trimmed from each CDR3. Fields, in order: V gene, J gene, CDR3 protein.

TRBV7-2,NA,ASSPPSGAYQETQY
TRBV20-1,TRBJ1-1,SAPHLNTEAF
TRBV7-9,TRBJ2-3,ASSLRTGGIPTDTQY
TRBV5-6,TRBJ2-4,ASSLAKRGIQY
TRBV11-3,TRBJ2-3,ASSPGDEPQDTQY
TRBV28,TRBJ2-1,AGSPGTPSYNEQF
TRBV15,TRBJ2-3,ATSRDLSADTQY
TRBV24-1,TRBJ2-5,ATSDSGRGAGGLETQY
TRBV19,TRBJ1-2,ASSTQGRNYGYT
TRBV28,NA,ASRPGQSYEQY
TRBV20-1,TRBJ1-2,SASRGQDGYT
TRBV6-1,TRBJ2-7,ASSTTGTSGFEQY
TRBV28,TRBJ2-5,AGSSSLAGGGPQY
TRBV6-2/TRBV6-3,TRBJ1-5,ASSYDRTGVNQPQH
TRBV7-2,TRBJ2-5,ASGLGPSDQY
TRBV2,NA,ASSEGRGRASGSRNEQF
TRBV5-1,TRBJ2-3,ASSPQPPGTSGRKVTDTQY
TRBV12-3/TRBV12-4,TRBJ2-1,ASSPGSGHDNEQF
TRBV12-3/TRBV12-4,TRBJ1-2,ASSLGQASGGYT
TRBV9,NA,ASSPDSLSYEQY
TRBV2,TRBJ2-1,ASSRWTSVGEQF
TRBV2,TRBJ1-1,ASSEMGLGITEAF
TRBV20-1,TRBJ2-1,SALGPSGFSYNEQF
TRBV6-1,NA,ASSDPGATRLYYEQY
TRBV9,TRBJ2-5,ASSVGSGGAVETQY
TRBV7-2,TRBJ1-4,ASSLAQATNEKLF
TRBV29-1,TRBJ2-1,SGCRDSSYNEQF
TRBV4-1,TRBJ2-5,ASSQGIATNQETQY
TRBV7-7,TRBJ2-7,ASSFVEQY
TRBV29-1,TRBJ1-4,SAEGAGAGEELF
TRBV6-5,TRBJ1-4,ASSYPISGSTNEKLF
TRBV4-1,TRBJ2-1,ASSQVGIDNEQF
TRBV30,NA,AWSRTRRKGGEQF
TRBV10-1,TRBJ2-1,ASSRDRVNEQF
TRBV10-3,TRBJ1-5,AISESLGGAGNQPQH
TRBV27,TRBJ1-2,ASSLKIPGTGAYGYT
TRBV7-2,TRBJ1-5,ASSQGASSNQPQH
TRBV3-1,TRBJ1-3,ASSQGSSGNTIY